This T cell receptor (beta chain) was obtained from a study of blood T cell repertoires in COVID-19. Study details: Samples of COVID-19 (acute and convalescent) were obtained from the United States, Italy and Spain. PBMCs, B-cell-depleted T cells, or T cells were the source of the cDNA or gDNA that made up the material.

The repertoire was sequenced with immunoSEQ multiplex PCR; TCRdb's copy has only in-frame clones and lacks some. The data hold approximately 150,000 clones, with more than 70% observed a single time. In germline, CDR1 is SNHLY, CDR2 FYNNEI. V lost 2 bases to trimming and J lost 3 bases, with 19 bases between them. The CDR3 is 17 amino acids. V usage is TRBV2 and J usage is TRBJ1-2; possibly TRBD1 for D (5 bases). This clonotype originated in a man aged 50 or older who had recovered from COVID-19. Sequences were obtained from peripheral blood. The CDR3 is CASSELGGWQGHYGYTF. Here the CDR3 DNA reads TGTGCCAGCAGTGAACTCGGGGGGTGGCAGGGACACTATGGCTACACCTTC.